This TCR beta chain is drawn from a study of Ad26.COV2.S vaccination and SARS-CoV-2 variants. As for the study in general: Within the COV1001 Ad26.COV2.S trial arm, the donor was enrolled.

The method was immunoSEQ multiplex PCR; TCRdb's version includes in-frame clones alone and lacks a portion of them. The sample has 380,000 or so clones, 85% to 90% seen once; the top ten hold about 5%. CDR3 length: 13 residues. Germline CDR1 and CDR2: SGHDT and YYEEEE. The V end lost 1 base, the J end lost 6 bases, and 10 bases lay between the germline ends. Sample treatment: 15 to 20 received Ad26.COV2.S at low or high dose, single or two shots; about five received placebo; per-sample allocation not given. Sampling was done on day 63 after the first vaccine or placebo injection. V and J are TRBV5-6 and TRBJ1-1; D not resolved. The sample here was peripheral blood, taken in a trial of Ad26.COV2.S vaccine versus placebo. This clonotype originated in a person between 18 and 59 years old who received the Ad26.COV2.S COVID-19 vaccine or a placebo. The chain's CDR3 is CASSLLGFPEAFF. The DNA of the CDR3 is TGTGCCAGCAGCTTGTTAGGCTTCCCTGAAGCTTTCTTT.